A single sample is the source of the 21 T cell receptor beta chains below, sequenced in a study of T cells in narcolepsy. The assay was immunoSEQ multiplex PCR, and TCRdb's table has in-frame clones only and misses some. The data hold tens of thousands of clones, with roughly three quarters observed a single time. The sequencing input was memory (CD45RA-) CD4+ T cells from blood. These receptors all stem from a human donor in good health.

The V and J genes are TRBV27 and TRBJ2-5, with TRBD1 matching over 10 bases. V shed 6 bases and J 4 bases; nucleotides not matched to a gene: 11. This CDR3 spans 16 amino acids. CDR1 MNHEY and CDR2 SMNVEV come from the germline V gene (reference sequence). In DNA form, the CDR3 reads TGTGCCAGCAGATTCTCCTGGGACAGGGGAGGAGAGACCCAGTACTTC. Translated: CASRFSWDRGGETQYF.

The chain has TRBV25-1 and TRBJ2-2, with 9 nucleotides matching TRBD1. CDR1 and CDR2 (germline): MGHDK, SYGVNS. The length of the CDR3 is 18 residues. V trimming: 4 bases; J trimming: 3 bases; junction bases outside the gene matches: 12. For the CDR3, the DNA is TGTGCCAGCAGTGGAGCACCCGGGACAGGGCATTACACCGGGGAGCTGTTTTTT. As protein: CASSGAPGTGHYTGELFF.

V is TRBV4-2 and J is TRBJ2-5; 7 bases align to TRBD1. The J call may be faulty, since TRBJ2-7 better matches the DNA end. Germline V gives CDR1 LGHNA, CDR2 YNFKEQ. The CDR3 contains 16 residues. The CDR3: CASSQGQGSNLYEQYF. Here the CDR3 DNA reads TGTGCCAGCAGCCAAGGACAGGGTTCTAATCTCTACGAGCAGTACTTC.

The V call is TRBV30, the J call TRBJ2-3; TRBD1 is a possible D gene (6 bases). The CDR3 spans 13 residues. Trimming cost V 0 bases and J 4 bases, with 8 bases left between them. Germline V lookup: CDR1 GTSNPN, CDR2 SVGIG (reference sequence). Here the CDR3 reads CAWSVQGSDTQYF. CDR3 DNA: TGTGCCTGGAGTGTACAGGGCTCAGATACGCAGTATTTT.

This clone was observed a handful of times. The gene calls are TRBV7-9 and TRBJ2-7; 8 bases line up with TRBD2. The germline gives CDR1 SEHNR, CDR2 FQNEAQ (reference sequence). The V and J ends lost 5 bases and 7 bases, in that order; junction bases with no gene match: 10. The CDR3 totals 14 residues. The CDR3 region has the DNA TGTGCCAGCAGCATACTTAGCGGGACTGAGGAGCAGTACTTC. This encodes CASSILSGTEEQYF.

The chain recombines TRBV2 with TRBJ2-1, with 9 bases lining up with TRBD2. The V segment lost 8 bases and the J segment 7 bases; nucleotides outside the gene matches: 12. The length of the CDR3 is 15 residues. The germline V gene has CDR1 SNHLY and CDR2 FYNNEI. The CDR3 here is CASSGDSGSSNEQFF. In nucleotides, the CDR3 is TGTGCCAGCTCCGGGGATAGCGGGAGTTCAAATGAGCAGTTCTTC.

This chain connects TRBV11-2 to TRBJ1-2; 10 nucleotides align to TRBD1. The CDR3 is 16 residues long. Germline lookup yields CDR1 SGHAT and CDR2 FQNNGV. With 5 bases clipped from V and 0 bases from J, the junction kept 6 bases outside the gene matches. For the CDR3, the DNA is TGTGCCAGCAGCACCCGGGACAGGGGCGCTAACTATGGCTACACCTTC. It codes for CASSTRDRGANYGYTF.

The CDR3 DNA sequence: TGTGCCAGGCATTTACAGGGAGATACTAACTATGGCTACACCTTC. Protein product: CARHLQGDTNYGYTF. The chain employs TRBV19 and TRBJ1-2; tentative D call: TRBD1 (6 bases). Germline values: CDR1 LNHDA, CDR2 SQIVND (reference sequence). Trimming removed 9 bases at V and 0 bases at J, with 17 bases between. The CDR3 is 15 residues long.

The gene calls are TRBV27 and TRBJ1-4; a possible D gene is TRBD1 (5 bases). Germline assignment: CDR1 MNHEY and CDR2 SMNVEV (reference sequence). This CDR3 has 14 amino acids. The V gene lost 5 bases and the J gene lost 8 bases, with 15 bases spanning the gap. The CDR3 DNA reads TGTGCCAGCAGTCCCACCACCAGGGTAGAAAAACTGTTTTTT. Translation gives CASSPTTRVEKLFF.

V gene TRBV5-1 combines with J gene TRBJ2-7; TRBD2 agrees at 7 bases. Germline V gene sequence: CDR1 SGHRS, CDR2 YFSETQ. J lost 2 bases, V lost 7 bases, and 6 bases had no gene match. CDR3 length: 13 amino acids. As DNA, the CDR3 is TGCGCCAGCTCCAGCGGGAACACCTACGAGCAGTACTTC. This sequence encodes CASSSGNTYEQYF.

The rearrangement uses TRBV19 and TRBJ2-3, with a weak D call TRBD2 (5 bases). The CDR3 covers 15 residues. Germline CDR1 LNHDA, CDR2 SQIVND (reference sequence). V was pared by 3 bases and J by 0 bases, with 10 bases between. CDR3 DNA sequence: TGTGCCAGTAGTATCTCGGGATTGAGCACAGATACGCAGTATTTT. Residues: CASSISGLSTDTQYF.

Here the CDR3 DNA reads TGTGCCAGTAGTGAGGGGGTTGGGAATACGCAGTATTTT. This encodes CASSEGVGNTQYF. This chain joins TRBV19 and TRBJ2-3; maybe TRBD1 (6 bases). The CDR3 has 13 residues. Trimming shortened V by 5 bases and J by 7 bases, and 13 bases separated the two germline ends. Germline V gene sequence: CDR1 LNHDA, CDR2 SQIVND (reference sequence).

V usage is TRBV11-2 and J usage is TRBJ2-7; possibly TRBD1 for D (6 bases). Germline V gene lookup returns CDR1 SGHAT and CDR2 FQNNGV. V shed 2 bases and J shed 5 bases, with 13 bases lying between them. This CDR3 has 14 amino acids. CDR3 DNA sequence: TGTGCCAGCAGCTTATTAGGGACAAAGGACGAGCAGTACTTC. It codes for CASSLLGTKDEQYF.

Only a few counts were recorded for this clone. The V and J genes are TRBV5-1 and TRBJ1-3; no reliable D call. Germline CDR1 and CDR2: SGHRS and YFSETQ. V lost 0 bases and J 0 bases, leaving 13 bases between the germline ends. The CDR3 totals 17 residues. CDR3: CASSLESSGYSGNTIYF. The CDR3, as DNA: TGCGCCAGCAGCTTGGAATCCTCGGGGTACTCTGGAAACACCATATATTTT.

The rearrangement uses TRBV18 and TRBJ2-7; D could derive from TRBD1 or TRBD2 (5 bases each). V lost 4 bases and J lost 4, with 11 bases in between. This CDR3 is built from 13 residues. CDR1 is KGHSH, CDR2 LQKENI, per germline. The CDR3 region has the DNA TGTGCCAGCTCACGGGACCAACTTTACGAGCAGTACTTC. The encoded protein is CASSRDQLYEQYF.

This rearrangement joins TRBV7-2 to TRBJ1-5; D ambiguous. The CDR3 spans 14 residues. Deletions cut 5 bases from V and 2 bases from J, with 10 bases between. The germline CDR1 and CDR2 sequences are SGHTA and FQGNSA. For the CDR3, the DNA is TGTGCCAGCAGCCCCAGGACTGGCAATCAGCCCCAGCATTTT. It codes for CASSPRTGNQPQHF.

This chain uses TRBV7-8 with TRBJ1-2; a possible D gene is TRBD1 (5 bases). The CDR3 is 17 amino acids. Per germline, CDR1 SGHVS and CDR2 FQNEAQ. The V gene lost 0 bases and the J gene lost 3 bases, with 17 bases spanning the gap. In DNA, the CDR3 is TGTGCCAGCAGCTTAGCCCGGGGGTTTAGTCAGGACTATGGCTACACCTTC. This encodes CASSLARGFSQDYGYTF.

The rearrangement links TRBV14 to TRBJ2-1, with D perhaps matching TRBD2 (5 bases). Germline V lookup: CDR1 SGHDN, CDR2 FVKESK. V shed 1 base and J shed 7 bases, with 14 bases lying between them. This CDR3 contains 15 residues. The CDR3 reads CASSQALDFLNEQFF. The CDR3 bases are TGTGCCAGCAGCCAAGCCCTGGACTTCTTGAATGAGCAGTTCTTC. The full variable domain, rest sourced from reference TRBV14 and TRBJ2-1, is EAGVTQFPSHSVIEKGQTVTLRCDPISGHDNLYWYRRVMGKEIKFLLHFVKESKQDESGMPNNRFLAERTGGTYSTLKVQPAELEDSGVYFCASSQALDFLNEQFFGPGTRLTVL.

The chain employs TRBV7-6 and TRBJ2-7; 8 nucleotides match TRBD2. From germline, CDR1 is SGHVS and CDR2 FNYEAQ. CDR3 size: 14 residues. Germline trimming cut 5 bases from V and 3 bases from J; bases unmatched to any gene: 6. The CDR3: CASSRGGGNYEQYF. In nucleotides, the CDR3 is TGTGCCAGCAGCCGGGGGGGAGGGAACTACGAGCAGTACTTC.

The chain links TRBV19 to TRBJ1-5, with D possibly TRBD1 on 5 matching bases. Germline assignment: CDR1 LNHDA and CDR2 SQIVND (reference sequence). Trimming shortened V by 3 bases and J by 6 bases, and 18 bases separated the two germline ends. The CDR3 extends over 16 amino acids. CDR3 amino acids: CASSIWGFGSGQPQHF. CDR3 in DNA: TGTGCCAGTAGTATCTGGGGGTTTGGCTCCGGTCAGCCCCAGCATTTT.

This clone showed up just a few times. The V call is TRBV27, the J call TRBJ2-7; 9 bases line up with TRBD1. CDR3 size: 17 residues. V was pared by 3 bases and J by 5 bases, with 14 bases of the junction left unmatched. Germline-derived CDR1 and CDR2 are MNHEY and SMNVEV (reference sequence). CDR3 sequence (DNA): TGTGCCAGCAGTTTTACTCCACCGGGACAGGGTGCGAACGAGCAGTACTTC. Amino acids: CASSFTPPGQGANEQYF.